A single sample gave rise to the 17 T cell receptor beta chains below, sequenced in a study of chemoradiotherapy in HPV16-positive cancers. Data came from immunoSEQ multiplex PCR; TCRdb stores just in-frame clones and leaves some out. The data show around 8,300 clones, roughly nine tenths seen once. Here the sequenced sample was blood, taken from a patient who underwent chemoradiotherapy. All receptors derive from a human donor with HPV-associated anogenital cancer.

The chain couples TRBV30 to TRBJ2-3; TRBD2 agrees at 10 bases. The V gene's germline CDR1 is GTSNPN and CDR2 SVGIG (reference sequence). V was pared by 0 bases and J by 5 bases, with 2 bases of the junction left unmatched. CDR3 length: 14 residues. CDR3 nucleotides: TGTGCCTGGAGTGTATCTAGCGGGGGAGATACGCAGTATTTT. Translation: CAWSVSSGGDTQYF.

The V and J genes are TRBV18 and TRBJ2-1; 13 bases align to TRBD2. Germline V gives CDR1 KGHSH, CDR2 LQKENI. V trimming: 4 bases; J trimming: 4 bases; junction bases outside the gene matches: 7. This CDR3 is built from 17 residues. The CDR3 nucleotides are TGTGCCAGCTCACACGGGACTAGCGGGGACCTTTACAATGAGCAGTTCTTC. Translating it yields CASSHGTSGDLYNEQFF.

J is TRBJ1-2 and V is TRBV29-1; 8 bases are a match to TRBD1. J lost 3 bases, V lost 1 base, and 4 bases had no gene match. CDR1 is SQVTM, CDR2 ANQGSEA, per germline. This CDR3 spans 14 amino acids. The CDR3 region has the DNA TGCAGCGTTGAAGCTTACAGGGGGGACTATGGCTACACCTTC. It is translated as CSVEAYRGDYGYTF.

This clone has only a few counts. V and J are TRBV7-2 and TRBJ2-1; 7 bases line up with TRBD2. CDR1 is SGHTA and CDR2 is FQGNSA in the germline V gene. This CDR3 is 16 amino acids long. V lost 6 bases and J lost 4; bases outside the gene matches: 12. The CDR3 is CASRAEGAGRYNEQFF. The CDR3 nucleotides are TGTGCCAGCAGGGCCGAAGGAGCGGGGAGATACAATGAGCAGTTCTTC.

The chain employs TRBV28 and TRBJ2-4; possibly TRBD1 for D (5 bases). Trimming left V 3 bases short and J 0 bases short, with 9 bases between. Per germline, CDR1 MDHEN and CDR2 SYDVKM. The CDR3 consists of 15 residues. The CDR3 DNA reads as TGTGCCAGCAGTTTGGGGCAGCTAGCCAAAAACATTCAGTACTTC. As protein: CASSLGQLAKNIQYF. Full variable domain (missing parts from reference TRBV28 and TRBJ2-4): DVKVTQSSRYLVKRTGEKVFLECVQDMDHENMFWYRQDPGLGLRLIYFSYDVKMKEKGDIPEGYSVSREKKERFSLILESASTNQTSMYLCASSLGQLAKNIQYFGAGTRLSVL.

The J gene is TRBJ2-5, the V gene TRBV11-2, with TRBD2 matching 8 bases. CDR1 and CDR2 (germline): SGHAT, FQNNGV. CDR3 length equals 13 residues. V was clipped by 5 bases and J by 3 bases; unmatched bases: 2. The CDR3 loop is CASSTGGEETQYF. CDR3 bases: TGTGCCAGCAGCACCGGGGGGGAAGAGACCCAGTACTTC.

The chain carries TRBV27 and TRBJ1-2; D is perhaps TRBD1 (5 bases). Trimming left V 1 base short and J 4 bases short, with 13 bases between. Per germline, CDR1 MNHEY and CDR2 SMNVEV (reference sequence). CDR3 length: 15 residues. CDR3 sequence reads: CASSLFQGWSYGYTF. As DNA, the CDR3 is TGTGCCAGCAGTTTATTCCAGGGCTGGAGCTATGGCTACACCTTC.

The rearrangement uses TRBV10-1 and TRBJ1-1; D is unclear. Looked up from germline, CDR1 is WNHNN and CDR2 is SYGVQD (reference sequence). The length of the CDR3 is 14 residues. V lost 3 bases, J lost 3 bases, and 11 bases lay in between. This chain's CDR3 is CASSDGRRDTEAFF. The CDR3 nucleotides are TGCGCCAGCAGTGACGGACGTCGAGACACTGAAGCTTTCTTT.

This sequence joins TRBV7-9 and TRBJ1-1; D remains ambiguous. Trimming shortened V by 2 bases and J by 5 bases, and 6 bases separated the two germline ends. The V gene's germline CDR1 is SEHNR and CDR2 FQNEAQ (reference sequence). The CDR3 is 12 residues long. CDR3 DNA: TGTGCCAGCAGCTTATTCGGGACTGAAGCTTTCTTT. Translated, it gives CASSLFGTEAFF.

This chain links TRBV6-5 with TRBJ2-3, with 11 bases that match TRBD1. The CDR3 extends over 16 amino acids. Germline V gives CDR1 MNHEY, CDR2 SVGAGI. The junction had 6 bases not matched to a gene; V was cut back by 2 bases and J by 5 bases. The CDR3 region has the DNA TGTGCCAGCAGTTACGTAGGACAGGGGGCGGTAGATACGCAGTATTTT. Its protein product is CASSYVGQGAVDTQYF.

This clone was picked up one time. The gene calls are TRBV7-9 and TRBJ1-1, with a tentative D call TRBD1 (6 bases). Germline V gives CDR1 SEHNR, CDR2 FQNEAQ (reference sequence). The V end lost 2 bases, the J end lost 1 base, and 11 bases lay between the germline ends. The CDR3 sequence is 15 residues long. This CDR3 reads CASSLSGQPNTEAFF. The CDR3 nucleotides are TGTGCCAGCAGCTTAAGTGGACAGCCGAACACTGAAGCTTTCTTT.

The DNA of the CDR3 is TGTGCCAGCAGCGTAGACGACGGGGGGGCCCTAGCCAAAAACATTCAGTACTTC. Its translation is CASSVDDGGALAKNIQYF. This sequence joins TRBV9 and TRBJ2-4, with 8 bases that match TRBD2. The germline gives CDR1 SGDLS, CDR2 YYNGEE. This CDR3 is 18 amino acids long. After removal of 0 bases from V and 0 bases from J, the junction contained 8 bases not matched to a gene. Based on the CDR3 plus reference TRBV9 and TRBJ2-4, the full variable domain is DSGVTQTPKHLITATGQRVTLRCSPRSGDLSVYWYQQSLDQGLQFLIQYYNGEERAKGNILERFSAQQFPDLHSELNLSSLELGDSALYFCASSVDDGGALAKNIQYFGAGTRLSVL.

This chain joins TRBV4-2 and TRBJ2-2, with a possible D match to TRBD1 (5 bases). CDR1 and CDR2 (germline): LGHNA, YNFKEQ. The CDR3 covers 18 residues. V was pared by 0 bases and J by 5 bases, with 19 bases between. This CDR3 reads CASSQDRAGRFSTGELFF. The CDR3 nucleotides are TGTGCCAGCAGCCAAGATCGGGCAGGGCGTTTTAGTACCGGGGAGCTGTTTTTT.

The rearrangement uses TRBV29-1 and TRBJ2-3; 8 positions match TRBD2. Germline V gene lookup returns CDR1 SQVTM and CDR2 ANQGSEA. The CDR3 covers 13 residues. Trimming took 6 bases from V and 6 from J; bases not matched to a gene: 8. The DNA for the CDR3 is TGCAGCGTGAGGACTAGCTTGTGGGATACGCAGTATTTT. Amino acids: CSVRTSLWDTQYF.

In its sample, this clone was seen once. The V and J genes are TRBV9 and TRBJ2-3; D gene uncertain. CDR1 is SGDLS, CDR2 YYNGEE, per germline. The CDR3 loop spans 15 amino acids. The V end was cut by 1 base, the J end by 1 base, with 10 bases between. CDR3 sequence reads: CASSVIGGRTDTQYF. In DNA, the CDR3 is TGTGCCAGCAGCGTAATCGGCGGCCGCACAGATACGCAGTATTTT. Together with reference TRBV9 and TRBJ2-3, the CDR3 gives the full variable domain: DSGVTQTPKHLITATGQRVTLRCSPRSGDLSVYWYQQSLDQGLQFLIQYYNGEERAKGNILERFSAQQFPDLHSELNLSSLELGDSALYFCASSVIGGRTDTQYFGPGTRLTVL.

This chain joins TRBV6-1 and TRBJ1-5; tentatively, D is TRBD1 (6 bases). V lost 0 bases, J lost 5 bases, and 11 bases lay in between. The CDR3 is 15 residues long. The germline CDR1 and CDR2 sequences are MNHNS and SASEGT. The CDR3 reads CASSEAGGGYQPQHF. The CDR3, as DNA: TGTGCCAGCAGTGAAGCGGGGGGGGGCTATCAGCCCCAGCATTTT.

The V gene is TRBV2, the J gene TRBJ1-2; unclear D gene. V was shortened by 5 bases and J by 2 bases, with 9 bases between the two germline ends. The CDR3 totals 13 residues. Germline V gives CDR1 SNHLY, CDR2 FYNNEI. CDR3 coding DNA: TGTGCCAGCAGTTCCGGACCCAACTATGGCTACACCTTC. Its translation: CASSSGPNYGYTF.